This is a list of T cell receptor beta chains from one sample in a study of T cell responses to AZD1222 COVID-19 vaccine. The repertoire was sequenced with immunoSEQ multiplex PCR; TCRdb's copy has only in-frame clones and lacks some. The sample consists of about 140,000 clones, around 90% of them appearing once. This material consisted of peripheral blood, taken 28 days after the second AZD1222 dose. Receptors originate from an adult who received the AZD1222 COVID-19 vaccine. Both conserved end residues are part of each CDR3. D genes are given only for firm matches. A clone size is listed for some rows: how often the clone was seen (once, few, many), or a class if it is expanded.

clone size,J gene,D gene,V gene,CDR3 protein,CDR3 DNA
-,TRBJ2-1,TRBD2,TRBV4-3,CASSQGLAGGLVLFF,TGCGCCAGCAGCCAGGGACTAGCGGGGGGGCTAGTTCTGTTCTTC
-,TRBJ2-5,TRBD2,TRBV5-1,CASSLDGTSGRLPLYQETQYF,TGCGCCAGCAGCTTGGATGGGACTAGCGGGAGGCTCCCCTTGTACCAAGAGACCCAGTACTTC
-,TRBJ2-6,-,TRBV9,CASSVGHSGANVLTF,TGTGCCAGCAGCGTAGGGCATTCTGGGGCCAACGTCCTGACTTTC
-,TRBJ2-3,-,TRBV7-3,CASSFGPGDTQYF,TGTGCCAGCAGCTTTGGCCCGGGAGATACGCAGTATTTT
-,TRBJ2-3,-,TRBV7-2,CASSLVGRGDTQYF,TGTGCCAGCAGCTTAGTTGGCAGGGGAGATACGCAGTATTTT
-,TRBJ2-7,TRBD2,TRBV5-1,CASSLELAGGISKDEQYF,TGCGCCAGCAGCTTGGAACTAGCGGGAGGGATTTCTAAGGACGAGCAGTACTTC
-,TRBJ1-6,-,TRBV7-2,CASTLYKGNSPLHF,TGTGCCAGCACCCTATATAAAGGGAACTCACCCCTCCACTTT
-,TRBJ1-5,-,TRBV5-1,CASSLGQGSNQPQHF,TGCGCCAGCAGCTTGGGGCAGGGGAGCAATCAGCCCCAGCATTTT
-,TRBJ1-4,TRBD1,TRBV27,CATKQGDGEKLFF,TGTGCCACCAAACAGGGGGATGGGGAAAAACTGTTTTTT
-,TRBJ2-5,-,TRBV5-1,CASSLEAETQYF,TGCGCCAGCAGCTTGGAGGCAGAGACCCAGTACTTC
-,TRBJ2-7,TRBD2,TRBV6-2/TRBV6-3,CASSSQGLARFYEQYF,TGTGCCAGCAGTTCTCAAGGACTAGCTAGGTTCTACGAGCAGTACTTC
-,TRBJ1-1,-,TRBV14,CASSQSLGVAEAFF,TGTGCCAGCAGCCAATCTCTCGGTGTTGCTGAAGCTTTCTTT
-,TRBJ2-5,TRBD1,TRBV6-4,CASREGQGMEETQYF,TGTGCCAGCAGGGAGGGACAGGGGATGGAAGAGACCCAGTACTTC
-,TRBJ2-7,-,TRBV29-1,CSVDVGMGFYEQYF,TGCAGCGTTGATGTGGGGATGGGCTTCTACGAGCAGTACTTC
once,TRBJ2-4,-,TRBV4-2,CASSQDQPGIQYF,TGTGCCAGCAGCCAAGACCAACCGGGCATTCAGTACTTC
-,TRBJ2-7,-,TRBV18,CASSPALSYEQYF,TGTGCCAGCTCACCAGCGCTATCCTACGAGCAGTACTTC
-,TRBJ2-5,-,TRBV6-5,CASSQFEGEEYF,TGTGCCAGCAGCCAATTCGAGGGGGAAGAATACTTC
-,TRBJ2-5,-,TRBV21-1,CASSKMLGKLTGTRPETQYF,TGTGCCAGCAGCAAAATGCTTGGGAAGCTGACCGGGACGAGGCCGGAGACCCAGTACTTC
-,TRBJ1-1,-,TRBV6-5,CASSYSRGVEAFF,TGTGCCAGCAGTTACTCGAGGGGGGTTGAAGCTTTCTTT
-,TRBJ1-3,-,TRBV5-5,CASSPQGRAGNTIYF,TGTGCCAGCAGCCCCCAGGGCAGGGCTGGAAACACCATATATTTT
-,TRBJ1-3,-,TRBV5-6,CASSLVENTIYF,TGTGCCAGCAGCTTGGTAGAAAACACCATATATTTT
-,TRBJ1-6,-,TRBV27,CASSQPPGAMNSPLHF,TGTGCCAGCAGTCAGCCGCCAGGGGCAATGAATTCACCCCTCCACTTT
-,TRBJ2-1,TRBD2,TRBV9,CASSLGTSGYNEQFF,TGTGCCAGCAGCCTCGGGACTAGCGGATACAATGAGCAGTTCTTC
-,TRBJ1-4,-,TRBV10-3,CAISESSPDEKLFF,TGTGCCATCAGTGAGTCGAGTCCTGATGAAAAACTGTTTTTT
-,TRBJ2-5,-,TRBV14,CASSQAPEGWETQYF,TGTGCCAGCAGCCAAGCCCCAGAGGGGTGGGAGACCCAGTACTTC
-,TRBJ1-1,-,TRBV6-5,CASSRGNTEAFF,TGTGCCAGCAGCAGGGGGAACACTGAAGCTTTCTTT
-,TRBJ1-4,-,TRBV7-9,CASSESGEKLFF,TGTGCCAGCAGCGAATCTGGGGAAAAACTGTTTTTT
-,TRBJ2-2,-,TRBV2,CASRTAENTGELFF,TGTGCCAGCCGGACAGCGGAGAACACCGGGGAGCTGTTTTTT
-,TRBJ2-5,-,TRBV2,CASSERASVQETQYF,TGTGCCAGCAGTGAGAGGGCGAGCGTCCAAGAGACCCAGTACTTC
-,TRBJ1-5,-,TRBV28,CASSLQGQPQHF,TGTGCCAGCAGTTTACAGGGTCAGCCCCAGCATTTT
-,TRBJ1-1,TRBD1,TRBV5-5,CASSLDRGHTEAFF,TGTGCCAGCAGCTTGGACAGGGGACACACTGAAGCTTTCTTT
-,TRBJ1-4,-,TRBV28,CASRVGGTNEKLFF,TGTGCCAGCAGGGTGGGCGGTACTAATGAAAAACTGTTTTTT
-,TRBJ1-2,-,TRBV7-2,CASSLGGRGYGYTF,TGTGCCAGCAGCTTAGGAGGACGAGGCTATGGCTACACCTTC
-,TRBJ2-3,-,TRBV6-2/TRBV6-3,CASSNGTSITDTQYF,TGTGCCAGCAGCAATGGGACATCTATCACAGATACGCAGTATTTT
once,TRBJ1-5,TRBD1,TRBV28,CASSLGRGRQPQHF,TGTGCCAGCAGTTTAGGCAGGGGGCGTCAGCCCCAGCATTTT
-,TRBJ1-2,TRBD1,TRBV27,CASSTGLSGYTF,TGTGCCAGCTCGACAGGGCTCTCTGGCTACACCTTC
-,TRBJ2-3,-,TRBV29-1,CSVEEGGTDTQYF,TGCAGCGTTGAGGAGGGGGGCACAGATACGCAGTATTTT
-,TRBJ2-1,TRBD1,TRBV29-1,CSVHTGVGTGADNEQFF,TGCAGCGTACATACGGGGGTCGGGACAGGGGCCGACAATGAGCAGTTCTTC
-,TRBJ1-1,TRBD1,TRBV5-1,CASGALTGDTEAFF,TGCGCCAGCGGCGCCTTAACAGGGGACACTGAAGCTTTCTTT
-,TRBJ1-6,TRBD1,TRBV30,CAWSHTLTGGAHKDSPLHF,TGTGCCTGGAGTCATACACTGACAGGGGGCGCACATAAGGATTCACCCCTCCACTTT
-,TRBJ1-5,-,TRBV6-2/TRBV6-3,CASSSTGPANQPQHF,TGTGCCAGCAGTTCAACAGGGCCAGCCAATCAGCCCCAGCATTTT
-,TRBJ2-2,TRBD2,TRBV4-3,CASSQDRASGGLRDTGELFF,TGCGCCAGCAGCCAAGATAGGGCCAGCGGGGGCCTCCGGGACACCGGGGAGCTGTTTTTT
-,TRBJ1-4,-,TRBV3-1/TRBV3-2,CASSPSSTTNEKLFF,TGTGCCAGCAGCCCTAGCTCGACAACTAATGAAAAACTGTTTTTT
-,TRBJ1-1,-,TRBV5-1,CASTIGARTEAFF,TGCGCCAGCACTATCGGGGCACGGACTGAAGCTTTCTTT
-,TRBJ1-5,-,TRBV28,CASSKGPYQPQHF,TGTGCCAGCAGTAAGGGACCGTATCAGCCCCAGCATTTT
few,TRBJ1-4,-,TRBV14,CASSGVYGEKLFF,TGTGCCAGCAGCGGGGTGTATGGCGAAAAACTGTTTTTT
-,TRBJ1-4,TRBD1,TRBV19,CASSTLDRGKASNEKLFF,TGTGCCAGTAGTACCCTCGACAGGGGGAAGGCGTCTAATGAAAAACTGTTTTTT